Each of the 15 T cell receptor beta chains below was sequenced from the same sample in a study of follicular helper T cells after annual influenza vaccination. Time point indicated: 2015-2016 season, pre-vaccination. Profiled with immunoSEQ multiplex PCR; TCRdb holds only in-frame clones, not every one. The sample has just over 150 clones; about 87% are singletons. The material sequenced was CXCR5+ CD38+ circulating T follicular helper cells from blood, taken on the day of influenza vaccination. Subset meaning: circulating Tfh, non-naive CD4+CXCR5+PD-1+ (ICOS+CD38+ or ICOS-CD38-). Source of these receptors: an adult who received the influenza vaccine.

V is TRBV11-1 and J is TRBJ1-4, with 8 bases fitting TRBD1. This CDR3 is built from 15 residues. Germline lookup yields CDR1 SGHAT and CDR2 FQDESV (reference sequence). Trimming cost V 5 bases and J 3 bases; bases outside gene matches: 5. For the CDR3, the DNA is TGTGCCAGCAGCCTCAACAGGGGGGCTAATGAAAAACTGTTTTTT. It is translated as CASSLNRGANEKLFF.

This clone was picked up a small number of times. The gene calls are TRBV7-6 and TRBJ1-2, with D possibly being TRBD1 (6 bases). The CDR3 extends over 14 amino acids. Germline-derived CDR1 and CDR2 are SGHVS and FNYEAQ. V was shortened by 3 bases and J by 7 bases, with 15 bases between the two germline ends. CDR3 bases: TGTGCCAGCAGCTTCACACAGGGCGGTGGTGGCTACACCTTC. As protein: CASSFTQGGGGYTF.

The chain uses TRBV7-2 and TRBJ2-2; 10 bases fit TRBD1. J was trimmed by 6 bases and V by 5 bases; bases with no gene match: 3. CDR1 and CDR2 from the germline V gene are SGHTA and FQGNSA. The CDR3 runs 14 residues. DNA of the CDR3: TGTGCCAGCAGCGTTGACAGGGGGCCCGGGGAGCTGTTTTTT. It is translated as CASSVDRGPGELFF.

V is TRBV6-1 and J is TRBJ2-1, with 8 bases aligning to TRBD2. Germline V gene data show CDR1 as MNHNS and CDR2 as SASEGT. This CDR3 is 15 amino acids long. The V gene end was trimmed by 8 bases and the J gene end by 7 bases; junction bases not matched to a gene: 13. The CDR3 protein is CASVKNGLAGNEQFF. In nucleotides, the CDR3 is TGTGCCAGCGTCAAAAATGGTCTAGCGGGTAATGAGCAGTTCTTC.

The V gene is TRBV11-3, the J gene TRBJ2-1; TRBD2 agrees at 12 bases. The germline CDR1 and CDR2 sequences are SGHNT and YENEEA. The CDR3 spans 13 residues. The ends lost 5 bases at V and 10 bases at J; junction bases unmatched: 3. The CDR3 sequence: CASSKTSGREQFF. The CDR3 coding sequence is TGTGCCAGCAGCAAAACTAGCGGGAGGGAGCAGTTCTTC.

This clone has only one observation. The V call is TRBV18, the J call TRBJ2-3, with TRBD2 matching 10 bases. The CDR3 totals 17 residues. Unmatched junction bases numbered 11, after V lost 6 bases and J lost 2 bases. Germline V lookup: CDR1 KGHSH, CDR2 LQKENI. For the CDR3, the DNA is TGTGCCAGCTCTCAGAGCGGGAGGGCCTTTTCCACAGATACGCAGTATTTT. This translates into CASSQSGRAFSTDTQYF.

This clone was detected once. The chain has TRBV19 and TRBJ1-3; D not resolved. Germline CDR1 LNHDA, CDR2 SQIVND (reference sequence). The length of the CDR3 is 17 residues. V lost 0 bases, J lost 3 bases, and 15 bases lay in between. The chain's CDR3 is CASSIDPGQSFGNTIYF. The CDR3 bases are TGTGCCAGTAGTATAGACCCTGGTCAGTCTTTTGGAAACACCATATATTTT.

The chain is built from TRBV6-1 and TRBJ2-1; 9 nucleotides align to TRBD2. CDR1 is MNHNS and CDR2 is SASEGT in the germline V gene. The CDR3 consists of 14 residues. V was pared by 0 bases and J by 6 bases, with 0 bases of the junction left unmatched. The CDR3 sequence: CASSEASGGNEQFF. The CDR3 DNA sequence: TGTGCCAGCAGTGAAGCTAGCGGGGGCAATGAGCAGTTCTTC.

The chain couples TRBV7-2 to TRBJ1-2; no firm D call. This CDR3 is built from 13 residues. Germline CDR1 SGHTA, CDR2 FQGNSA. Trimming cost V 5 bases and J 2 bases, with 9 bases left between them. CDR3 coding DNA: TGTGCCAGCAGCCAACAGCTAAACTATGGCTACACCTTC. It translates to CASSQQLNYGYTF.

The chain carries TRBV9 and TRBJ2-2; D call uncertain. This CDR3 spans 15 amino acids. Trimming removed 1 base at V and 0 bases at J, with 7 bases between. The germline gives CDR1 SGDLS, CDR2 YYNGEE. The DNA for the CDR3 is TGTGCCAGCAGCGTAACCGGAGCGAACACCGGGGAGCTGTTTTTT. This codes for CASSVTGANTGELFF.

The rearrangement uses TRBV6-6 and TRBJ1-1, with D tentatively TRBD1 (5 bases). This CDR3 is built from 15 residues. Per germline, CDR1 MNHNY and CDR2 SVGAGI (reference sequence). V lost 7 bases to trimming and J lost 1 base, with 16 bases between them. The CDR3 here is CASTRDGAKNTEAFF. CDR3 DNA sequence: TGTGCCAGCACCCGCGATGGGGCAAAGAACACTGAAGCTTTCTTT.

CDR3 nucleotides: TGTGCCATCAGAACGACAGGGGATAATTCACCCCTCCACTTT. It yields the protein CAIRTTGDNSPLHF. The rearrangement uses TRBV10-3 and TRBJ1-6, with TRBD1 identical over 8 bases. The CDR3 length is 14 residues. V shed 6 bases, J shed 5 bases, and the junction held 3 bases outside the gene matches. Germline CDR1 and CDR2: ENHRY and SYGVKD.

This clone was recorded once. The V gene is TRBV27, the J gene TRBJ1-1; possibly TRBD1 for D (5 bases). CDR1 is MNHEY and CDR2 is SMNVEV in the germline V gene (reference sequence). The CDR3 is 15 residues long. The ends were cut back, 1 base at V and 5 bases at J, with 14 bases in the middle. CDR3 residues: CASSLYPGRGTEAFF. The CDR3 DNA follows: TGTGCCAGCAGTTTATACCCGGGCCGGGGGACTGAAGCTTTCTTT.

V gene TRBV19 combines with J gene TRBJ1-3, with D perhaps TRBD1 (6 bases). Trimming shortened V by 6 bases and J by 6 bases, and 18 bases separated the two germline ends. This CDR3 has 15 amino acids. CDR1 LNHDA and CDR2 SQIVND come from the germline V gene (reference sequence). The CDR3 DNA reads as TGTGCCAGTAGCAAAGGGGGATCCGGGAAAAACACCATATATTTT. This codes for CASSKGGSGKNTIYF.

This rearrangement joins TRBV7-8 to TRBJ2-1, with TRBD2 matching over 9 bases. CDR3 size: 15 residues. Germline V gene sequence: CDR1 SGHVS, CDR2 FQNEAQ. Trimming took 3 bases from V and 7 from J; bases not matched to a gene: 7. The CDR3 coding sequence is TGTGCCAGCAGCTTTCTAGCGGGACCCGGGAATGAGCAGTTCTTC. This gives the protein CASSFLAGPGNEQFF.